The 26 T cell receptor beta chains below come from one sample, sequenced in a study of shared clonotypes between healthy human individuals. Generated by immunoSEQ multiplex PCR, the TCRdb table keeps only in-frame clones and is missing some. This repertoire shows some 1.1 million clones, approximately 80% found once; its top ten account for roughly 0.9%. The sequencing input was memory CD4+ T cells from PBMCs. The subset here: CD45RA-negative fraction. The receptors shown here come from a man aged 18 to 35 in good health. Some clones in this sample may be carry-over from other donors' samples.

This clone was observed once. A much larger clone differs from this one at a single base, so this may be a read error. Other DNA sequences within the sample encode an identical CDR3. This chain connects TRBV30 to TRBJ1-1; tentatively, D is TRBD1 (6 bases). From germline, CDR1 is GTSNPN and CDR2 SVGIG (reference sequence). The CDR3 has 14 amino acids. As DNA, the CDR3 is TGCGCCTGGGACAACACTGGGGGGGCCCCTGAAGCTTTCTTT. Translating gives CAWDNTGGAPEAFF.

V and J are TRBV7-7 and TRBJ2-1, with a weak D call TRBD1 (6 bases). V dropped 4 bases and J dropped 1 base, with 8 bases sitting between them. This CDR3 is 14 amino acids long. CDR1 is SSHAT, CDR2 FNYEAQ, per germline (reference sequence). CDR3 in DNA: TGTGCCAGCAGCTCGGACAGTTCCTACAATGAGCAGTTCTTC. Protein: CASSSDSSYNEQFF.

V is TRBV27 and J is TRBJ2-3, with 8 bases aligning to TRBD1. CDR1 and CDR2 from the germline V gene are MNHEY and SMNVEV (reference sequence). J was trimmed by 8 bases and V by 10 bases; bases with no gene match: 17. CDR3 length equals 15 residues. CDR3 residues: CATNRGRGLEGTQYF. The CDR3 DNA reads TGTGCCACAAACCGGGGCAGGGGGCTCGAGGGTACGCAGTATTTT.

CDR3 sequence reads: CASSTWENSNQPQHF. The CDR3 DNA is TGTGCCAGTAGTACTTGGGAGAATAGCAATCAGCCCCAGCATTTT. The V call is TRBV19, the J call TRBJ1-5, with D hard to call. V lost 4 bases to trimming and J lost 0 bases, with 10 bases between them. CDR1 and CDR2 (germline): LNHDA, SQIVND (reference sequence). This CDR3 contains 15 residues.

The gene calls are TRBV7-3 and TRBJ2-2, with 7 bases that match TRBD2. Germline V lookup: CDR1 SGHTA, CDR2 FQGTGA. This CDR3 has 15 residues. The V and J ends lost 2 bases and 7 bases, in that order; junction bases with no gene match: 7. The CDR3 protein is CASSLLAGAHGELFF. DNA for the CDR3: TGTGCCAGCAGCTTACTCGCGGGAGCCCACGGGGAGCTGTTTTTT. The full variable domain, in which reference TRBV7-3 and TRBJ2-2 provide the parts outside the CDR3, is GAGVSQTPSNKVTEKGKYVELRCDPISGHTALYWYRQSLGQGPEFLIYFQGTGAADDSGLPNDRFFAVRPEGSVSTLKIQRTERGDSAVYLCASSLLAGAHGELFFGEGSRLTVL.

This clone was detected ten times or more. CDR3 DNA: TGTGCCAGCAGCACCCCGGGAGACTCCTACAATGAGCAGTTCTTC. This gives the protein CASSTPGDSYNEQFF. V usage is TRBV28 and J usage is TRBJ2-1; possible D gene TRBD2, 6 bases. Germline-derived CDR1 and CDR2 are MDHEN and SYDVKM. CDR3 size: 15 residues. Between the trimmed V and J ends, which lost 6 bases and 0 bases, there was a span of 12 bases.

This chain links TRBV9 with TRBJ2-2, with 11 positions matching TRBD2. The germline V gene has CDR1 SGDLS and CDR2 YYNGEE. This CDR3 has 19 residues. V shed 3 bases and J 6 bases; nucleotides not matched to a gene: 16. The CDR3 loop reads CASSGAQPAISGRAGELFF. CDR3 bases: TGTGCCAGCAGCGGGGCGCAACCGGCGATTAGCGGGAGGGCCGGGGAGCTGTTTTTT.

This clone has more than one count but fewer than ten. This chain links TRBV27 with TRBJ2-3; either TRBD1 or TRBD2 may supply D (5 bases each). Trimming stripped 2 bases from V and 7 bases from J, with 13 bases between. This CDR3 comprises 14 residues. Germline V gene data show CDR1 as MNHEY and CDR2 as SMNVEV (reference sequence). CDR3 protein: CASSLKGSVNTQYF. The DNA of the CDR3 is TGTGCCAGCAGTTTAAAGGGGAGTGTGAATACGCAGTATTTT.

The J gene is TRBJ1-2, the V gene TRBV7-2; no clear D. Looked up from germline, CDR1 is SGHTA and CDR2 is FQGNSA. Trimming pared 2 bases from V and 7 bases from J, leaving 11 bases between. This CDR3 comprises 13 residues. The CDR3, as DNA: TGTGCCAGCAGCTTATTCGGGCTGAGTGGCTACACCTTC. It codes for CASSLFGLSGYTF.

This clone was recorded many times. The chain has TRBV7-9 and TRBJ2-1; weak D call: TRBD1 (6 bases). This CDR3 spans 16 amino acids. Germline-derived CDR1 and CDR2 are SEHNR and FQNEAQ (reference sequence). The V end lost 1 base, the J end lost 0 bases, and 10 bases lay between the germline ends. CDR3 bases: TGTGCCAGCAGCTTAGGGGCGGACAGCTCCTACAATGAGCAGTTCTTC. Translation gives CASSLGADSSYNEQFF.

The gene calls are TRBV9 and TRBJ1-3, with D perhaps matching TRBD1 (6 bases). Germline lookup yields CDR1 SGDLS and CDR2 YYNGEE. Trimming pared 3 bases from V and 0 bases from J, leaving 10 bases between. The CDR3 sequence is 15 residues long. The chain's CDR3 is CASSADSRSGNTIYF. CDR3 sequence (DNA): TGTGCCAGCAGCGCGGACAGTCGCTCTGGAAACACCATATATTTT. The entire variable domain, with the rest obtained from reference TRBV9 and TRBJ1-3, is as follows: DSGVTQTPKHLITATGQRVTLRCSPRSGDLSVYWYQQSLDQGLQFLIQYYNGEERAKGNILERFSAQQFPDLHSELNLSSLELGDSALYFCASSADSRSGNTIYFGEGSWLTVV.

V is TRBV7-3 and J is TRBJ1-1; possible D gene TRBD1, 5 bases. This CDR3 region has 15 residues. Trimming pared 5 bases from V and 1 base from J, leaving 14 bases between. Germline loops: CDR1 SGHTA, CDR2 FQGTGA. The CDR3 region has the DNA TGTGCCAGCAGCCCAGGACAAGTAACGAACACTGAAGCTTTCTTT. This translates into CASSPGQVTNTEAFF.

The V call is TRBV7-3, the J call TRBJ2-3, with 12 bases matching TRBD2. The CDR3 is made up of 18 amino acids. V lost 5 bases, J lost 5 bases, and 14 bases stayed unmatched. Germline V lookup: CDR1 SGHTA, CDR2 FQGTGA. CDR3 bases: TGTGCCAGCAGCACAGACGGGGGACCGGGACTAGCGGGAGATACGCAGTATTTT. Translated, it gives CASSTDGGPGLAGDTQYF.

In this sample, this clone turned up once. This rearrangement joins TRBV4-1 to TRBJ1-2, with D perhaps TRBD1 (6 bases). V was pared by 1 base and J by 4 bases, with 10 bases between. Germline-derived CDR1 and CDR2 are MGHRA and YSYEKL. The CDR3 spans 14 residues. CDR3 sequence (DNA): TGCGCCAGCAGCCAAGGGGGACACACCTATGGCTACACCTTC. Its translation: CASSQGGHTYGYTF.

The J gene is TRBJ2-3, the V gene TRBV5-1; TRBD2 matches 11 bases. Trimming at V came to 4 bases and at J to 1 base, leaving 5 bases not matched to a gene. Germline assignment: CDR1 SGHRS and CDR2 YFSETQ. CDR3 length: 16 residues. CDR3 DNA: TGCGCCAGCAGCACCCCACTAGCGGGGGGCACAGATACGCAGTATTTT. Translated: CASSTPLAGGTDTQYF.

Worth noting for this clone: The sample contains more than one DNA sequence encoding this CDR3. Here the CDR3 reads CASSKRAGELFF. For the CDR3, the DNA is TGTGCCAGCAGTAAGAGAGCCGGGGAGCTGTTTTTT. The rearrangement joins TRBV2 to TRBJ2-2, with D unclear. V was cut by 5 bases and J by 6 bases, with 7 bases left in between. Per the germline V gene, CDR1 is SNHLY and CDR2 is FYNNEI. The CDR3 is 12 amino acids.

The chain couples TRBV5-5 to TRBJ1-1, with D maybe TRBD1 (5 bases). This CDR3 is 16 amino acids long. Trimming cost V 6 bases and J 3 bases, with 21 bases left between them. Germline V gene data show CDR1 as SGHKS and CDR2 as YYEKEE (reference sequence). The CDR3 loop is CASTSGDKGVDTEAFF. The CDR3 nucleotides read TGTGCCAGCACCTCGGGGGATAAGGGTGTCGACACTGAAGCTTTCTTT.

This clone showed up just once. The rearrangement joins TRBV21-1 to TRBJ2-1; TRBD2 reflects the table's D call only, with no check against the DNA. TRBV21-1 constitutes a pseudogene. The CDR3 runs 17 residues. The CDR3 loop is CASSKALVAGVYNEQFF. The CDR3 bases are TGTGCCAGCAGCAAAGCCCTCGTAGCGGGAGTCTACAATGAGCAGTTCTTC.

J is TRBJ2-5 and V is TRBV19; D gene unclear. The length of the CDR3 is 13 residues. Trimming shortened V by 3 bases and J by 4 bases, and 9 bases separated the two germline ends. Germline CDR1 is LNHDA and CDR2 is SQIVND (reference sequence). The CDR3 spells CASSIRERETQYF. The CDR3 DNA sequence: TGTGCCAGTAGTATCCGAGAGAGAGAGACCCAGTACTTC.

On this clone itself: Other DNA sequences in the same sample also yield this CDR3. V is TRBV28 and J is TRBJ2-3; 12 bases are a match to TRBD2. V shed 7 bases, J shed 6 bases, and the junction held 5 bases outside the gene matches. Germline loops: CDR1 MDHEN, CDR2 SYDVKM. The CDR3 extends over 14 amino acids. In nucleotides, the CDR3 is TGTGCCAGCACAACTAGCGGGAGGACCGATACGCAGTATTTT. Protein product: CASTTSGRTDTQYF.

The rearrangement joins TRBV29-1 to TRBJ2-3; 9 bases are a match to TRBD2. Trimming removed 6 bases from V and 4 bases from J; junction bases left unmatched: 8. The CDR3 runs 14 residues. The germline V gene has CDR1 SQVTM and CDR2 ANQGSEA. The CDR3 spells CSVRAGGGSDTQYF. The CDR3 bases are TGCAGCGTGAGAGCGGGAGGAGGTTCAGATACGCAGTATTTT.

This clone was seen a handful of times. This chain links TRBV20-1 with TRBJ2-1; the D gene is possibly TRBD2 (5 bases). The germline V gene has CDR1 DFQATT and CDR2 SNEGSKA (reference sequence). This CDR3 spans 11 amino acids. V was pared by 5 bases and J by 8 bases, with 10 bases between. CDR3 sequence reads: CSASPGDEQFF. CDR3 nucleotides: TGCAGTGCTTCCCCCGGGGATGAGCAGTTCTTC.

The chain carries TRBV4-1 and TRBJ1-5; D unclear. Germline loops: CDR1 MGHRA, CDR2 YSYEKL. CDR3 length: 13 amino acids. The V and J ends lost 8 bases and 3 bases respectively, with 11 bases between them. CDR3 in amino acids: CASAGLFNQPQHF. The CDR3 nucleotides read TGCGCCAGCGCCGGGTTGTTCAATCAGCCCCAGCATTTT.

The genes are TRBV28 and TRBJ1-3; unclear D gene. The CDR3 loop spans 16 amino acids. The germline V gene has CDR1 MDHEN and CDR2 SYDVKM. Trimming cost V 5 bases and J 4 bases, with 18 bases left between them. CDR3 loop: CASSTLGSGVGNTIYF. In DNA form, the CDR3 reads TGTGCCAGCAGTACCCTCGGTTCTGGGGTCGGAAACACCATATATTTT.

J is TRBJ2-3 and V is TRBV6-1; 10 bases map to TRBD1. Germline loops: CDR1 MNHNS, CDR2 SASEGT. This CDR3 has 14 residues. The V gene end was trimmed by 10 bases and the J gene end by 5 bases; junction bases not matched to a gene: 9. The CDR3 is CATRDRGLGDTQYF. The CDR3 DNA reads TGTGCCACCCGAGACAGGGGGCTTGGAGATACGCAGTATTTT.

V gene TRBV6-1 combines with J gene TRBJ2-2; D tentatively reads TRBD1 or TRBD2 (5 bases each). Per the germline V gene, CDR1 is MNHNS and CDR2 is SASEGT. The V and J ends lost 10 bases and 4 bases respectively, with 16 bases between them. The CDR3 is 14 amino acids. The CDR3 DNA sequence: TGTGCCACCAAACAGGAGGCAGGCACCGGGGAGCTGTTTTTT. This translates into CATKQEAGTGELFF.